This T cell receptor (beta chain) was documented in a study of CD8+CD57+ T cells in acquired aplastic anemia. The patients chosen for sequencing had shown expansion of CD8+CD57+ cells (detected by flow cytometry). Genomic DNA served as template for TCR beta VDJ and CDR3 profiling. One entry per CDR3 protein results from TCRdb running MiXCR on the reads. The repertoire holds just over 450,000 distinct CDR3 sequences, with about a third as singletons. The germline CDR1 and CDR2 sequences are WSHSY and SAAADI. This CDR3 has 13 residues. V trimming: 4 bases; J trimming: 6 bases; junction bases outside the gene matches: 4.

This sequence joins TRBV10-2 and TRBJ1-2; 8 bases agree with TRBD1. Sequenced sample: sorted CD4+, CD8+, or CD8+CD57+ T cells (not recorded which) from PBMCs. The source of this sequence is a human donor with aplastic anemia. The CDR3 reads CASSAGTGDGYTF. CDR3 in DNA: TGCGCCAGCAGTGCCGGGACAGGAGATGGCTACACCTTC.